This is a list of T cell receptor beta chains from one sample in a study of OX40 agonist ivuxolimab in advanced cancers. Produced via immunoSEQ multiplex PCR; TCRdb's table is partial and in-frame only. In the table there are some 37,000 clones, about nine tenths of which are singletons. This specimen was CD4+ or CD8+ T cells sorted from blood, taken in a trial of the OX40 agonist ivuxolimab. These receptors were taken from an adult with an advanced solid tumor such as melanoma, head and neck, liver or kidney cancer. Both conserved end residues are part of each CDR3. Fields, in order: CDR3 length, J gene, V gene, CDR3 protein.

14 TRBJ2-5 TRBV5-1 CASSSEGAQETQYF
15 TRBJ1-5 TRBV28 CASSPRQGNNQPQHF
16 TRBJ2-3 TRBV7-9 CASSPFPGGRTDTQYF
14 TRBJ1-2 TRBV7-2 CASSLDPGMSGYTF
13 TRBJ2-7 TRBV7-9 CASTQRASYEQYF
14 TRBJ2-7 TRBV6-5 CASSYRPAGSEQYF
13 TRBJ1-1 TRBV5-1 CASSKGQNTEAFF
13 TRBJ2-7 TRBV7-2 CASSLVDSYEQYF
14 TRBJ1-4 TRBV7-2 CASSFVGLGEKLFF
18 TRBJ2-7 TRBV7-6 CASSLVAGTKFVYYEQYF
13 TRBJ2-3 TRBV6-5 CASSYFGRDTQYF
15 TRBJ2-5 TRBV9 CASSGRDTPRETQYF
13 TRBJ2-7 TRBV18 CASSGTGAYEQYF
15 TRBJ2-7 TRBV5-1 CASSYSGQGTNEQYF
16 TRBJ2-7 TRBV6-6 CASSYRQGGHRSEQYF
15 TRBJ2-3 TRBV10-1 CASSTGDSGTDTQYF
15 TRBJ1-1 TRBV19 CASSIYRTMNTEAFF
10 TRBJ1-3 TRBV15 CATSRGPIYF
16 TRBJ2-2 TRBV9 CASSVRREAYTGELFF
18 TRBJ2-6 TRBV5-5 CASSFLAGGGSGANVLTF
13 TRBJ1-4 TRBV7-8 CASTYDDFEKLFF
13 TRBJ2-5 TRBV6-1 CASRLDRGETQYF
15 TRBJ2-7 TRBV11-2 CASSSGQGAFYEQYF
14 TRBJ1-2 TRBV9 CASSVDRGPYGYTF
15 TRBJ2-5 TRBV9 CASSVGPWGVETQYF
12 TRBJ1-3 TRBV2 CASREAGSTIYF
16 TRBJ2-4 TRBV2 CASSDWGARAKNIQYF
16 TRBJ2-1 TRBV7-2 CASSSRLAGGLNEQFF
18 TRBJ2-1 TRBV15 CATSRAPGLAGLGNEQFF
12 TRBJ1-5 TRBV28 CASSPRWAAQHF
14 TRBJ2-3 TRBV30 CAWKDGGATDTQYF
13 TRBJ2-7 TRBV6-6 CASSFNREYEQYF
17 TRBJ1-2 TRBV9 CASSPLSRLASGDGYTF
14 TRBJ2-1 TRBV27 CASRGLAGSNEQFF
18 TRBJ2-1 TRBV5-1 CASSLELGAGFSYNEQFF
15 TRBJ2-4 TRBV19 CASRNSGLAKNIQYF
15 TRBJ2-7 TRBV7-6 CASSRAGVGSYEQYF
14 TRBJ2-7 TRBV6-1 CASSERDRGREQYF
16 TRBJ2-1 TRBV28 CASRPPGTGGVGEQFF
13 TRBJ2-5 TRBV4-1 CASSPRNKGTQYF
14 TRBJ2-1 TRBV9 CASSVLAQSNEQFF
17 TRBJ2-6 TRBV5-1 CASSILTGISGANVLTF
14 TRBJ2-5 TRBV7-8 CASSSRRTQETQYF
16 TRBJ2-7 TRBV6-5 CASSYSIFGGGNEQYF
15 TRBJ2-6 TRBV6-5 CASRIGGPGANVLTF
17 TRBJ1-1 TRBV2 CASRWGRLLKAGTEAFF
12 TRBJ1-3 TRBV7-2 CASSLFRNTIYF
14 TRBJ1-2 TRBV7-2 CASSPRGTPIEFTF
14 TRBJ2-7 TRBV11-2 CASSPLWGFHEQYF
12 TRBJ1-5 TRBV30 CAWDRENQPQHF
16 TRBJ2-2 TRBV15 CATSREPSGMTGELFF
13 TRBJ2-3 TRBV6-1 CASRSGAADTQYF
12 TRBJ1-5 TRBV7-9 CASSLFNQPQHF
13 TRBJ1-5 TRBV18 CASSMEVGQPQHF
14 TRBJ2-7 TRBV5-5 CASSGLAASYEQYF
14 TRBJ1-3 TRBV10-3 CAITTGFSGNTIYF
13 TRBJ2-3 TRBV7-9 CASSLEVLDTQYF
15 TRBJ1-1 TRBV5-1 CASSLAGGARTEAFF
15 TRBJ2-7 TRBV6-5 CASSYDLGGSYEQYF